This T cell receptor beta chain was retrieved from a study of T cell responses to AZD1222 COVID-19 vaccine. Overall study context: Both about-4-week and about-12-week second-dose recipients were combined.

As regards this clone: What it recognizes is unknown.

Produced via immunoSEQ multiplex PCR; TCRdb's table is partial and in-frame only. The sample includes 150,000 to 200,000 clones, 88% seen only once; the top ten take around 7.9%. V shed 3 bases and J shed 8 bases, with 16 bases lying between them. This CDR3 contains 14 residues. Germline CDR1 MNHNS, CDR2 SASEGT. Notes on the study in general: Baseline seropositivity occurred in only a handful of AZD1222 recipients. Sampling captured repertoires only after the peak T cell response. As reported, nearly half of all spike-specific TCRs target variant regions that are unmutated.

The sequence came from an adult in good health. Sample: peripheral blood, taken on day 0 of AZD1222 vaccination. This chain joins TRBV6-1 and TRBJ1-2, with D tentatively TRBD1 (5 bases). The CDR3 nucleotides read TGTGCCAGCAGTGAGCAACCGGGACTCGGGGGCTACACCTTC. It codes for CASSEQPGLGGYTF.